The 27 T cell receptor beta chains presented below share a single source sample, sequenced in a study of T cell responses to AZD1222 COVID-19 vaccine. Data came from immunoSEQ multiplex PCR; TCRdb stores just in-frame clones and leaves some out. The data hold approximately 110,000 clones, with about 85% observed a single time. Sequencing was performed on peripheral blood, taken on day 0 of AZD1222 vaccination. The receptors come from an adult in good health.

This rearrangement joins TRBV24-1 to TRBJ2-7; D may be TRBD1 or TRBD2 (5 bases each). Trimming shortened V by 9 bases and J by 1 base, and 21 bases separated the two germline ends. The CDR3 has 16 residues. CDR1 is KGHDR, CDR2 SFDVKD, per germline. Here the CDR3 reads CATAPSSGTLSYEQYF. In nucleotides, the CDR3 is TGTGCCACCGCACCTAGTTCCGGGACGCTGTCCTACGAGCAGTACTTC.

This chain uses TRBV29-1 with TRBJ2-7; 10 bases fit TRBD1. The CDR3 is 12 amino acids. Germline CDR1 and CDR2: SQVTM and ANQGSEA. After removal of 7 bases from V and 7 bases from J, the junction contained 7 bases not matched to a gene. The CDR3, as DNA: TGCAGCGGAAGACAGGGGGCGGGTGAGCAGTACTTC. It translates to CSGRQGAGEQYF.

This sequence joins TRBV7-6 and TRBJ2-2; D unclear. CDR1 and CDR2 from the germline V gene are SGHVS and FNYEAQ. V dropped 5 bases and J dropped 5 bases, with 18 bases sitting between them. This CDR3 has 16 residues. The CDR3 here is CASSPLDRINTGELFF. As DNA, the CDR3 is TGTGCCAGCAGCCCACTCGACCGGATTAATACCGGGGAGCTGTTTTTT.

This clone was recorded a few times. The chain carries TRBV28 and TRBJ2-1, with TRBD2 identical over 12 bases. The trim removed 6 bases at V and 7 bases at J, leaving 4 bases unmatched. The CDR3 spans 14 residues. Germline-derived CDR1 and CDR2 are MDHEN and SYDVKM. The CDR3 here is CASRGTSGFNEQFF. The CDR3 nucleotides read TGTGCCAGCAGGGGGACTAGCGGGTTTAATGAGCAGTTCTTC.

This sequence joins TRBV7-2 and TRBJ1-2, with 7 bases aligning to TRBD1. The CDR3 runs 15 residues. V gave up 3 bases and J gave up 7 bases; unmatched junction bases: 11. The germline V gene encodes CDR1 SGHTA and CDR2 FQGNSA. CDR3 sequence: CASSLGVTGVGGYTF. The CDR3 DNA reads TGTGCCAGCAGCTTGGGCGTCACAGGGGTTGGTGGCTACACCTTC. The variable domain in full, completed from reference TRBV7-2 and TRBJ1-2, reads GAGVSQSPSNKVTEKGKDVELRCDPISGHTALYWYRQSLGQGLEFLIYFQGNSAPDKSGLPSDRFSAERTGGSVSTLTIQRTQQEDSAVYLCASSLGVTGVGGYTFGSGTRLTVV.

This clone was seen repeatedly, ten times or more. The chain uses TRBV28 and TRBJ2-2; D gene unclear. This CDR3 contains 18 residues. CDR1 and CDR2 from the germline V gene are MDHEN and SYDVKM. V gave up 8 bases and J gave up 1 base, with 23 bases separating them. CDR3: CASSVRNRLTQNTGELFF. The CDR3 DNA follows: TGTGCCAGCTCAGTTCGCAATAGGTTAACACAGAACACCGGGGAGCTGTTTTTT.

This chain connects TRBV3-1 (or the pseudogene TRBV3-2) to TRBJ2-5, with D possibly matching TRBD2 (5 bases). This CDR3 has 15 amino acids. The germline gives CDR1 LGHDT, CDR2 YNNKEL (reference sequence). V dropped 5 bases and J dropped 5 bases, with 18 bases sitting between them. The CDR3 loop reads CASSSNRAGAETQYF. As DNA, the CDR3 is TGTGCCAGCAGCTCTAATCGGGCGGGTGCGGAGACCCAGTACTTC.

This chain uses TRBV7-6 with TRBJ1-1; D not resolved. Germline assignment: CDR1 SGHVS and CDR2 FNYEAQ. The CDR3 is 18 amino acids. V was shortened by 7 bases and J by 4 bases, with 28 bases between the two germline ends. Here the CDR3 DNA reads TGTGCCAGCATCCCAATAAAGCCGAGCCCAATTAGAAGCACTGAAGCTTTCTTT. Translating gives CASIPIKPSPIRSTEAFF.

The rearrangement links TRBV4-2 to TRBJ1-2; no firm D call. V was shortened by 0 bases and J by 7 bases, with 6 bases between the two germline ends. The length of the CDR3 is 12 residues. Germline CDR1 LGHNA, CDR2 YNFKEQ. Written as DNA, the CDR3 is TGTGCCAGCAGCCAAGATGGGGTTGGCTACACCTTC. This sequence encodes CASSQDGVGYTF.

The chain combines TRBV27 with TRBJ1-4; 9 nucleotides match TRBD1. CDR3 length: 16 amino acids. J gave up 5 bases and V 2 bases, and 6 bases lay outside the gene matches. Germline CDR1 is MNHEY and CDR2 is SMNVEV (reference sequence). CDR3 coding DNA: TGTGCCAGCAGTTTAGGGGGACAGGGTTTAAATGAAAAACTGTTTTTT. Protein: CASSLGGQGLNEKLFF.

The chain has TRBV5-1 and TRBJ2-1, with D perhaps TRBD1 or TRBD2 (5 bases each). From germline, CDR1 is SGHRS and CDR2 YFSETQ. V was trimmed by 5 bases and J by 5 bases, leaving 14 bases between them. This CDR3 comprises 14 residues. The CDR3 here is CASRNRDGHNEQFF. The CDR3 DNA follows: TGCGCCAGCAGGAACCGGGACGGACACAATGAGCAGTTCTTC. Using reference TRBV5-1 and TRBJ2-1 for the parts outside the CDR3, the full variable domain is KAGVTQTPRYLIKTRGQQVTLSCSPISGHRSVSWYQQTPGQGLQFLFEYFSETQRNKGNFPGRFSGRQFSNSRSEMNVSTLELGDSALYLCASRNRDGHNEQFFGPGTRLTVL.

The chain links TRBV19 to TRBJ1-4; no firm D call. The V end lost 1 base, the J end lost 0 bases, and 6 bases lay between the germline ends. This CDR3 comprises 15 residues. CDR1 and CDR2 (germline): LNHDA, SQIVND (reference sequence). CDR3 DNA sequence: TGTGCCAGTAGTATAGGCGTTGCAACTAATGAAAAACTGTTTTTT. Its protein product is CASSIGVATNEKLFF.

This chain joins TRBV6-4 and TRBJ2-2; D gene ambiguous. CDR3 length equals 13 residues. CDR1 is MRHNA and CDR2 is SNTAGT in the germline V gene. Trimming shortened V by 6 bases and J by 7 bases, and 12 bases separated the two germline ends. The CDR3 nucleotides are TGTGCCAGCAGAGAGGACGTGCTCGGGGAGCTGTTTTTT. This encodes CASREDVLGELFF.

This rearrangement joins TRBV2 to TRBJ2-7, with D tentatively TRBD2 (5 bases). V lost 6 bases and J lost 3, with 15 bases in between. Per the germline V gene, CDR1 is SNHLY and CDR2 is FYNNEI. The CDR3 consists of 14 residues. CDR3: CASSLEPRDYEQYF. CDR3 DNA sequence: TGTGCCAGCAGCCTGGAACCCCGGGACTACGAGCAGTACTTC.

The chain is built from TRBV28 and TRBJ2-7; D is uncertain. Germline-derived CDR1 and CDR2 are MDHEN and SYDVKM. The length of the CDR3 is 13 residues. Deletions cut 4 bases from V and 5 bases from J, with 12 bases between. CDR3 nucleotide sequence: TGTGCCAGCAGTTCCCAGCTCCCCCACGAGCAGTACTTC. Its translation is CASSSQLPHEQYF.

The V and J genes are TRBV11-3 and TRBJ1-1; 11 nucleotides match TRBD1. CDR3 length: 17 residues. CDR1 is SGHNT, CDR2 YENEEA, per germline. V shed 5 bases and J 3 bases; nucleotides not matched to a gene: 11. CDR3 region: CASSPYYRDRGDTEAFF. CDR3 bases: TGTGCCAGCAGCCCATACTACCGGGACAGGGGGGACACTGAAGCTTTCTTT.

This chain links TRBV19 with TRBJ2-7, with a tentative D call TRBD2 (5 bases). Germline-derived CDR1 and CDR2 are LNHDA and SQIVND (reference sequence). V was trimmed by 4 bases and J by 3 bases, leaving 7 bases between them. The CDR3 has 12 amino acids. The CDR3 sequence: CASSNRGYEQYF. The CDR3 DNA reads TGTGCCAGTAGTAACCGGGGCTACGAGCAGTACTTC.

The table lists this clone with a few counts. CDR3 coding DNA: TGTGCCAGCAAAGGGTCAGGGTTAGCTTTCTTT. Protein sequence: CASKGSGLAFF. The chain is built from TRBV28 and TRBJ1-1; tentatively, D is TRBD1 (5 bases). V shed 7 bases and J shed 10 bases, with 13 bases lying between them. This CDR3 contains 11 residues. Germline V gene data show CDR1 as MDHEN and CDR2 as SYDVKM.

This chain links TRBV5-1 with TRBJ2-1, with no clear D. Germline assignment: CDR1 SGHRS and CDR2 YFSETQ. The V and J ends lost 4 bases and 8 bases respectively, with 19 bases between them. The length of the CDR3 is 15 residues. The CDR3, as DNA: TGCGCCAGCAGCCCCCCCCACCTAGACCGAGATGAGCAGTTCTTC. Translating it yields CASSPPHLDRDEQFF.

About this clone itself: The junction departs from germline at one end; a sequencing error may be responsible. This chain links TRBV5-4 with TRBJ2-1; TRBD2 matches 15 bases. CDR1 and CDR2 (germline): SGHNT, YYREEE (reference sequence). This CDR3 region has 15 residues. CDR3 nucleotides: TGTGCCAGCAGCTCCGCGGGACTAGCGGGGGGCGGCTTAGTCTTC. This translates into CASSSAGLAGGGLVF.

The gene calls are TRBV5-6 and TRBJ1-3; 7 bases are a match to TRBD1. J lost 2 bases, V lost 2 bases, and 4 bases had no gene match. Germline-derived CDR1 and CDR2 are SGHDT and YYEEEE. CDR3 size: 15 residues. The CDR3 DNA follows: TGTGCCAGCAGCTTCCTCACAGGGGCTGGAAACACCATATATTTT. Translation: CASSFLTGAGNTIYF.

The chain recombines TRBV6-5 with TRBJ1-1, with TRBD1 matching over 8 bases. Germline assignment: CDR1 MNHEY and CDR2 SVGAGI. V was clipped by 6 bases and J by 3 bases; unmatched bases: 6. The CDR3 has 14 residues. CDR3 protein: CASSDRGRDTEAFF. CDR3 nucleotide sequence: TGTGCCAGCAGCGACAGGGGAAGGGACACTGAAGCTTTCTTT.

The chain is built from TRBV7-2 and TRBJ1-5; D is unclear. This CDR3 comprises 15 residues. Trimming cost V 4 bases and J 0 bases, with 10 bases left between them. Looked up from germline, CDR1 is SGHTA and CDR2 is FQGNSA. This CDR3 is CASSSVANSNQPQHF. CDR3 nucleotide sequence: TGTGCCAGCAGCTCCGTAGCGAATAGCAATCAGCCCCAGCATTTT.

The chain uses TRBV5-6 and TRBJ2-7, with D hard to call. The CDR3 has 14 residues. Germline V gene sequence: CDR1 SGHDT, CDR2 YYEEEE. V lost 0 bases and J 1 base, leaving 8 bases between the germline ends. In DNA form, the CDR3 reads TGTGCCAGCAGCTTGGTCTCAAAATCCTACGAGCAGTACTTC. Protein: CASSLVSKSYEQYF.

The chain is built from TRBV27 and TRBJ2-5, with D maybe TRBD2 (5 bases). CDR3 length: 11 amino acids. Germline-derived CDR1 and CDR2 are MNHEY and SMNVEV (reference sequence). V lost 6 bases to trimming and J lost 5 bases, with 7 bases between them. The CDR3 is CASSEGETQYF. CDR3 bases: TGTGCCAGCAGCGAGGGTGAGACCCAGTACTTC.

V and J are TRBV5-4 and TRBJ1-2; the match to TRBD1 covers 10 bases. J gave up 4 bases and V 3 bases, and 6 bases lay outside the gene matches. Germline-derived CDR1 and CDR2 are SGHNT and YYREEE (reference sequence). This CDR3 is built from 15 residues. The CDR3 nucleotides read TGTGCCAGCAGCTGGGGGACAGGGGTTATCTATGGCTACACCTTC. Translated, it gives CASSWGTGVIYGYTF.

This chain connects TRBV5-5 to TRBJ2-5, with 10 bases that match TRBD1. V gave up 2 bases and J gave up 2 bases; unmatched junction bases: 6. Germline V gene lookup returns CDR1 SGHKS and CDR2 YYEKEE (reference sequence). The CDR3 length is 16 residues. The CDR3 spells CASSFSPGQGQETQYF. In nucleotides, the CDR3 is TGTGCCAGCAGCTTTTCCCCGGGACAGGGGCAAGAGACCCAGTACTTC.